These 32 T cell receptor beta chains share one sample of origin, sequenced in a study of T cell changes during pregnancy in multiple sclerosis. Produced via immunoSEQ multiplex PCR; TCRdb's table is partial and in-frame only. The top ten clones hold 0.55% to 0.75% of a sample with about 51,000 clones, 94% of them seen once. Sequences were derived from CD4+ T cells from peripheral blood mononuclear cells, sampled in the second trimester of pregnancy. These TCRs come from a female donor with multiple sclerosis, enrolled in a pregnancy study.

This chain uses TRBV27 with TRBJ1-4; 7 nucleotides align to TRBD1. V trimming: 4 bases; J trimming: 10 bases; junction bases outside the gene matches: 9. The CDR3 runs to 14 residues. CDR1 and CDR2 (germline): MNHEY, SMNVEV (reference sequence). CDR3: CASSSTGVFGKLFF. Written as DNA, the CDR3 is TGTGCCAGCAGTTCCACAGGGGTGTTCGGAAAACTGTTTTTT.

This chain links TRBV19 with TRBJ1-4; D remains unclear. Trimming stripped 0 bases from V and 5 bases from J, with 4 bases between. Germline CDR1 reads LNHDA; CDR2 reads SQIVND (reference sequence). This CDR3 is 13 amino acids long. The DNA for the CDR3 is TGTGCCAGTAGTATAGATAGAAATGAAAAACTGTTTTTT. Translating it yields CASSIDRNEKLFF.

V gene TRBV6-5 combines with J gene TRBJ1-1; D is possibly TRBD1 (6 bases). The ends were cut back, 4 bases at V and 1 base at J, with 13 bases in the middle. CDR1 is MNHEY, CDR2 SVGAGI, per germline. The length of the CDR3 is 15 residues. The CDR3 reads CASSSAPTGNTEAFF. In DNA, the CDR3 is TGTGCCAGCAGTTCAGCTCCGACAGGGAACACTGAAGCTTTCTTT.

The gene calls are TRBV7-9 and TRBJ2-5; TRBD2 matches 7 bases. V was pared by 2 bases and J by 2 bases, with 5 bases of the junction left unmatched. This CDR3 has 15 residues. Germline loops: CDR1 SEHNR, CDR2 FQNEAQ (reference sequence). The CDR3 nucleotides are TGTGCCAGCAGCTTAAGGCCAGCGGGGCAAGAGACCCAGTACTTC. Its translation: CASSLRPAGQETQYF.

This clone has just one count. This chain links TRBV11-2 with TRBJ2-3, with D possibly being TRBD2 (5 bases). CDR3 length equals 15 residues. From germline, CDR1 is SGHAT and CDR2 FQNNGV. V was trimmed by 3 bases and J by 6 bases, leaving 16 bases between them. The CDR3 protein is CASSFLGLAPDTQYF. The CDR3 nucleotides read TGTGCCAGCAGCTTTTTGGGCCTAGCCCCCGATACGCAGTATTTT.

This sequence joins TRBV5-8 and TRBJ2-5, with no clear D. Germline lookup yields CDR1 SGHTS and CDR2 YDEGEE. V shed 4 bases and J shed 3 bases, with 10 bases lying between them. The CDR3 sequence is 13 residues long. The DNA for the CDR3 is TGTGCCAGCAGCCCGGTGGGCGAAGAGACCCAGTACTTC. Amino acids: CASSPVGEETQYF.

The J gene is TRBJ2-4, the V gene TRBV18, with 7 nucleotides matching TRBD2. V was clipped by 6 bases and J by 0 bases; unmatched bases: 5. CDR3 length: 15 residues. Germline V gives CDR1 KGHSH, CDR2 LQKENI. The CDR3 sequence: CASSPGRVAKNIQYF. CDR3 bases: TGTGCCAGCTCCCCAGGGAGGGTAGCCAAAAACATTCAGTACTTC. Full variable domain (remainder filled in from reference TRBV18 and TRBJ2-4): NAGVMQNPRHLVRRRGQEARLRCSPMKGHSHVYWYRQLPEEGLKFMVYLQKENIIDESGMPKERFSAEFPKEGPSILRIQQVVRGDSAAYFCASSPGRVAKNIQYFGAGTRLSVL.

The chain has TRBV6-1 and TRBJ1-5, with 9 nucleotides matching TRBD1. Germline loops: CDR1 MNHNS, CDR2 SASEGT. The CDR3 consists of 14 residues. V dropped 7 bases and J dropped 7; count of bases not matched to a gene: 8. CDR3 sequence (DNA): TGTGCCAGCACCAGGGGACAGGGTGGGCAGCCCCAGCATTTT. Its translation: CASTRGQGGQPQHF.

The chain carries TRBV27 and TRBJ1-2; D is unclear. Trimming removed 5 bases from V and 6 bases from J, with 16 bases in between. From germline, CDR1 is MNHEY and CDR2 SMNVEV (reference sequence). This CDR3 has 14 amino acids. As DNA, the CDR3 is TGTGCCAGCAGTCCCCGGGAAAAGCGCGATGGCTACACCTTC. Its translation: CASSPREKRDGYTF.

The V and J genes are TRBV5-5 and TRBJ1-1; unclear D gene. Trimming left V 4 bases short and J 4 bases short, with 20 bases between. Germline V gene sequence: CDR1 SGHKS, CDR2 YYEKEE (reference sequence). There are 16 residues in the CDR3. As DNA, the CDR3 is TGTGCCAGCAGCGGGCGGTTGATGGGAGCGGGCACTGAAGCTTTCTTT. Translated: CASSGRLMGAGTEAFF.

CDR3: CASRAGDRFTTEAFF. Here the CDR3 DNA reads TGTGCCAGTAGGGCCGGGGACAGATTCACCACTGAAGCTTTCTTT. The gene calls are TRBV19 and TRBJ1-1; 7 bases are a match to TRBD1. The ends lost 6 bases at V and 4 bases at J; junction bases unmatched: 11. CDR1 and CDR2 (germline): LNHDA, SQIVND (reference sequence). The CDR3 contains 15 residues. The complete variable domain, with remaining parts taken from reference TRBV19 and TRBJ1-1, reads DGGITQSPKYLFRKEGQNVTLSCEQNLNHDAMYWYRQDPGQGLRLIYYSQIVNDFQKGDIAEGYSVSREKKESFPLTVTSAQKNPTAFYLCASRAGDRFTTEAFFGQGTRLTVV.

This clone was observed a single time. The V and J genes are TRBV7-2 and TRBJ2-5, with 8 positions matching TRBD1. This CDR3 is built from 14 residues. The germline V gene encodes CDR1 SGHTA and CDR2 FQGNSA. The V segment lost 2 bases and the J segment 4 bases; nucleotides outside the gene matches: 3. CDR3 in DNA: TGTGCCAGCAGCTTATCGGACAGGGTAGAGACCCAGTACTTC. Translated, it gives CASSLSDRVETQYF.

The chain links TRBV5-1 to TRBJ1-3; 8 bases fit TRBD1. The CDR3 has 18 amino acids. The V gene's germline CDR1 is SGHRS and CDR2 YFSETQ. With 0 bases clipped from V and 2 bases from J, the junction kept 10 bases outside the gene matches. CDR3 sequence reads: CASSLVSLDRVPGNTIYF. In DNA form, the CDR3 reads TGCGCCAGCAGCTTGGTCAGTTTGGACAGGGTCCCTGGAAACACCATATATTTT.

This chain uses TRBV5-4 with TRBJ2-5; 8 nucleotides align to TRBD2. The CDR3 runs 16 residues. Trimming cost V 1 base and J 7 bases; bases outside gene matches: 12. CDR1 and CDR2 from the germline V gene are SGHNT and YYREEE (reference sequence). In nucleotides, the CDR3 is TGTGCCAGCAGCTTGCCCAGCGGGGGATCTTGGGGGACCCAGTACTTC. This gives the protein CASSLPSGGSWGTQYF.

The chain carries TRBV5-1 and TRBJ1-4; maybe TRBD1 (5 bases). CDR3 length: 13 residues. Trimming took 4 bases from V and 8 from J, leaving 12 bases between them. Germline values: CDR1 SGHRS, CDR2 YFSETQ. CDR3 nucleotide sequence: TGCGCCAGCAGCACGGACATAAGGGAAAAACTGTTTTTT. It translates to CASSTDIREKLFF.

The genes are TRBV28 and TRBJ1-2; 7 nucleotides align to TRBD1. With V trimmed by 2 bases and J by 0 bases, 6 bases remained unmatched. The V gene's germline CDR1 is MDHEN and CDR2 SYDVKM. The CDR3 is 16 residues long. CDR3 region: CASSLRTGLANYGYTF. The DNA for the CDR3 is TGTGCCAGCAGTTTAAGGACAGGCCTGGCTAACTATGGCTACACCTTC.

V usage is TRBV5-5 and J usage is TRBJ2-7; 11 bases map to TRBD1. CDR3 length equals 16 residues. The germline CDR1 and CDR2 sequences are SGHKS and YYEKEE (reference sequence). After removal of 4 bases from V and 4 bases from J, the junction contained 10 bases not matched to a gene. The CDR3 reads CASSRRGTGGMYEQYF. The CDR3 region has the DNA TGTGCCAGCAGCCGGCGGGGGACAGGGGGGATGTACGAGCAGTACTTC.

CDR3 residues: CASSVQGTGNYGYTF. The CDR3 DNA follows: TGTGCCAGCAGCGTGCAGGGTACGGGTAACTATGGCTACACCTTC. The chain has TRBV9 and TRBJ1-2; perhaps TRBD1 as D (5 bases). Trimming removed 2 bases from V and 1 base from J, with 12 bases in between. The CDR3 length is 15 residues. CDR1 and CDR2 (germline): SGDLS, YYNGEE.

This rearrangement joins TRBV7-3 to TRBJ2-1, with TRBD1 matching 8 bases. V dropped 5 bases and J dropped 3; count of bases not matched to a gene: 12. The CDR3 length is 17 residues. Per germline, CDR1 SGHTA and CDR2 FQGTGA. The CDR3 DNA reads TGTGCCAGCAGCCCGCTGCCCCAGGGGGCTAGCTACAATGAGCAGTTCTTC. It specifies CASSPLPQGASYNEQFF. The variable domain in full, completed from reference TRBV7-3 and TRBJ2-1, reads GAGVSQTPSNKVTEKGKYVELRCDPISGHTALYWYRQSLGQGPEFLIYFQGTGAADDSGLPNDRFFAVRPEGSVSTLKIQRTERGDSAVYLCASSPLPQGASYNEQFFGPGTRLTVL.

The CDR3 region has the DNA TGTGCCAGCAGTTACGGACAGACCACAGATACGCAGTATTTT. Translated: CASSYGQTTDTQYF. V usage is TRBV6-5 and J usage is TRBJ2-3, with a tentative D call TRBD1 (6 bases). Trimming left V 2 bases short and J 2 bases short, with 8 bases between. Germline V gene lookup returns CDR1 MNHEY and CDR2 SVGAGI. This CDR3 contains 14 residues.

The gene calls are TRBV4-1 and TRBJ2-7; 8 nucleotides line up with TRBD1. With 1 base clipped from V and 2 bases from J, the junction kept 4 bases outside the gene matches. The germline gives CDR1 MGHRA, CDR2 YSYEKL. The CDR3 is 15 amino acids. The CDR3 region has the DNA TGCGCCAGCAGCCAAGGCGAACAGGGGGCCTACGAGCAGTACTTC. Translated: CASSQGEQGAYEQYF.

The J gene is TRBJ2-3, the V gene TRBV4-1; D possibly corresponds to TRBD2 (6 bases). CDR3 size: 18 residues. Germline V CDR1 and CDR2: MGHRA, YSYEKL. The V gene lost 4 bases and the J gene lost 2 bases, with 22 bases spanning the gap. For the CDR3, the DNA is TGCGCCAGCAGCCCGCGCCCTCCTAGCGAACAAATCACAGATACGCAGTATTTT. Its translation is CASSPRPPSEQITDTQYF.

For this clone: A much larger clone differs from this one at a single base, so this may be a read error. Within the sample, other DNA sequences also encode this same CDR3. V gene TRBV4-2 combines with J gene TRBJ1-4; 10 nucleotides line up with TRBD1. Germline V lookup: CDR1 LGHNA, CDR2 YNFKEQ. This CDR3 contains 16 residues. DNA for the CDR3: TGTGCCAGTAGCCGCCGTGGGGGGACAGGGGATGAAAAACTGTTTTTT. Its protein product is CASSRRGGTGDEKLFF.

This rearrangement joins TRBV7-9 to TRBJ2-4; D may be TRBD2 (6 bases). Trimming stripped 5 bases from V and 1 base from J, with 12 bases between. Germline V gene data show CDR1 as SEHNR and CDR2 as FQNEAQ (reference sequence). This CDR3 has 15 residues. For the CDR3, the DNA is TGTGCCAGCAGCGAAGAGGGAGGTGCCAAAAACATTCAGTACTTC. Translation gives CASSEEGGAKNIQYF.

The chain uses TRBV6-6 and TRBJ2-7; D perhaps matches TRBD1 (6 bases). The germline gives CDR1 MNHNY, CDR2 SVGAGI (reference sequence). Deletions cut 6 bases from V and 6 bases from J, with 12 bases between. This CDR3 region has 12 residues. CDR3 sequence (DNA): TGTGCCAGCAGCCACCCCAGGGGCGAGCAGTACTTC. This sequence encodes CASSHPRGEQYF.

The CDR3 sequence: CASGREVTITEAFF. CDR3 in DNA: TGTGCCAGCGGAAGGGAGGTCACGATCACTGAAGCTTTCTTT. The chain combines TRBV2 with TRBJ1-1; no clear D. Per germline, CDR1 SNHLY and CDR2 FYNNEI. This CDR3 has 14 amino acids. Trimming removed 8 bases from V and 4 bases from J, with 17 bases in between.

This chain joins TRBV4-3 and TRBJ2-4; D unclear. The CDR3 length is 15 residues. Trimming removed 1 base at V and 8 bases at J, with 15 bases between. Germline V gene sequence: CDR1 LGHNA, CDR2 YSLEER. CDR3 protein: CASSQAGSASDIQYF. The DNA of the CDR3 is TGCGCCAGCAGCCAAGCAGGATCGGCGTCTGACATTCAGTACTTC.

The chain recombines TRBV29-1 with TRBJ1-4; no clear D gene. The CDR3 loop spans 15 amino acids. In germline, CDR1 is SQVTM, CDR2 ANQGSEA. Trimming took 6 bases from V and 0 from J, leaving 14 bases between them. CDR3 sequence (DNA): TGCAGCGTCCGGGAAGGCAGCGCAACTAATGAAAAACTGTTTTTT. It translates to CSVREGSATNEKLFF.

This sequence joins TRBV19 and TRBJ1-1; 10 bases map to TRBD1. The CDR3 consists of 14 residues. Germline CDR1 LNHDA, CDR2 SQIVND (reference sequence). V was clipped by 8 bases and J by 4 bases; unmatched bases: 7. CDR3 sequence reads: CASRQGAGITEAFF. CDR3 DNA: TGTGCCAGTCGACAGGGGGCAGGGATCACTGAAGCTTTCTTT.

CDR3 bases: TGCGCCAGCAGCCAAGAACAGGGGCTATCCAACTATGGCTACACCTTC. The encoded protein is CASSQEQGLSNYGYTF. The rearrangement uses TRBV4-1 and TRBJ1-2, with 7 bases that match TRBD1. V lost 0 bases to trimming and J lost 2 bases; unmatched junction nucleotides: 6. The CDR3 consists of 16 residues. Germline V gene lookup returns CDR1 MGHRA and CDR2 YSYEKL.

CDR3 residues: CASSYGLAGGGPFNEQFF. CDR3 coding DNA: TGTGCCAGCAGTTATGGACTAGCGGGGGGCGGCCCGTTCAATGAGCAGTTCTTC. The chain uses TRBV14 and TRBJ2-1, with 14 bases aligning to TRBD2. This CDR3 comprises 18 residues. The germline CDR1 and CDR2 sequences are SGHDN and FVKESK. Trimming at V came to 6 bases and at J to 6 bases, leaving 13 bases not matched to a gene.

The gene calls are TRBV7-2 and TRBJ2-5; 7 positions agree with TRBD2. V shed 1 base, J shed 0 bases, and the junction held 8 bases outside the gene matches. The CDR3 consists of 17 residues. Germline V gene sequence: CDR1 SGHTA, CDR2 FQGNSA. CDR3 sequence (DNA): TGTGCCAGCAGCTTAGTTGGGGGAGGGGCGTACCAAGAGACCCAGTACTTC. Amino acid sequence: CASSLVGGGAYQETQYF.